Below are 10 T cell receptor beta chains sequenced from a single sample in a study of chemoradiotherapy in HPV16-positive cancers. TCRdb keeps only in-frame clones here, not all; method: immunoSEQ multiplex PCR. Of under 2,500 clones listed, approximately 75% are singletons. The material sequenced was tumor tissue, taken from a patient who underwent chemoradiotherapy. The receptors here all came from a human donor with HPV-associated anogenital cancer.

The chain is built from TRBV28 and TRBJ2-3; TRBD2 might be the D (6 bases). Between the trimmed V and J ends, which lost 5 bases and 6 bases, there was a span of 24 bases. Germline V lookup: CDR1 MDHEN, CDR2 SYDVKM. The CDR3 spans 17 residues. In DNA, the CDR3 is TGTGCCAGCAGTCCAAGGCGGGACTCAGGAACGGGTGATACGCAGTATTTT. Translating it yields CASSPRRDSGTGDTQYF.

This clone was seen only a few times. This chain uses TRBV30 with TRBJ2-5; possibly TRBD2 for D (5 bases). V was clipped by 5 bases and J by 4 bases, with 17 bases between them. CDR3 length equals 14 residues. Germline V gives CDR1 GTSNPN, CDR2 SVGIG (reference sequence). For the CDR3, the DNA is TGTGCCTGGGACCCTGGATGGGCGGGAGAGACCCAGTACTTC. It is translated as CAWDPGWAGETQYF.

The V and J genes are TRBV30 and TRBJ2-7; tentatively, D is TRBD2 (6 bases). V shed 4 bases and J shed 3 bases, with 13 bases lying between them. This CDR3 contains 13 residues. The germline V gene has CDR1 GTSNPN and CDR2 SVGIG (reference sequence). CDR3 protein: CAWTVGGLYEQYF. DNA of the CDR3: TGTGCCTGGACCGTGGGGGGACTCTACGAGCAGTACTTC.

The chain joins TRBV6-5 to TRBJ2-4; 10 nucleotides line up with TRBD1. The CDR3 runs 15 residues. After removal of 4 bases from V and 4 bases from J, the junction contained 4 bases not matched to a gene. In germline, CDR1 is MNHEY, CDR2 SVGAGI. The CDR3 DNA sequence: TGTGCCAGCAGTTCCCCGGGACAGGGGAAAAACATTCAGTACTTC. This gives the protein CASSSPGQGKNIQYF.

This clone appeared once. The CDR3 nucleotides read TGCGCCAGCAGCTTGGCTGGCAGGGAACAGCTCTCTGGGGCCAACGTCCTGACTTTC. Amino acid sequence: CASSLAGREQLSGANVLTF. The genes are TRBV5-1 and TRBJ2-6; TRBD1 is a possible D gene (5 bases). The CDR3 consists of 19 residues. The V gene lost 0 bases and the J gene lost 0 bases, with 16 bases spanning the gap. The germline CDR1 and CDR2 sequences are SGHRS and YFSETQ. The full variable domain, rest sourced from reference TRBV5-1 and TRBJ2-6, is KAGVTQTPRYLIKTRGQQVTLSCSPISGHRSVSWYQQTPGQGLQFLFEYFSETQRNKGNFPGRFSGRQFSNSRSEMNVSTLELGDSALYLCASSLAGREQLSGANVLTFGAGSRLTVL.

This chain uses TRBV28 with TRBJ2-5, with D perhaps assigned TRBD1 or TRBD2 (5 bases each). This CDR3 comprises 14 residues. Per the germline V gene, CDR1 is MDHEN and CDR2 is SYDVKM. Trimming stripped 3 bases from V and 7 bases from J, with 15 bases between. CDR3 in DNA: TGTGCCAGCAGTTTGGTCGGGGCGACCGTGACCCAGTACTTC. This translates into CASSLVGATVTQYF.

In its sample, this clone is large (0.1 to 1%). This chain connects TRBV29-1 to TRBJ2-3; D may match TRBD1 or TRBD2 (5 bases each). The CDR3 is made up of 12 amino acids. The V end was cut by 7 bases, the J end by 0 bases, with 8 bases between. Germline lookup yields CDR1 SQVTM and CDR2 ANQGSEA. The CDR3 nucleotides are TGCAGCGCCTGGGGGAGCACAGATACGCAGTATTTT. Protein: CSAWGSTDTQYF.

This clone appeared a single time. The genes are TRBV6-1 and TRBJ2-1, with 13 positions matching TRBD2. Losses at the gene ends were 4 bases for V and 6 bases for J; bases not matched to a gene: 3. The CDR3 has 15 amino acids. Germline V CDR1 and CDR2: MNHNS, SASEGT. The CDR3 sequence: CASSGGLAGPNEQFF. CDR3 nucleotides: TGTGCCAGCAGTGGGGGACTAGCGGGACCCAATGAGCAGTTCTTC.

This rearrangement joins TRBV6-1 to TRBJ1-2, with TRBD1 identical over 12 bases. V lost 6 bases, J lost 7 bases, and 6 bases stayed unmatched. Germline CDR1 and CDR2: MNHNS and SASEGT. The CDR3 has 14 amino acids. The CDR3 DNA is TGTGCCAGCAGCAGGGACAGGGGGCCGGGTGGCTACACCTTC. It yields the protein CASSRDRGPGGYTF.

The chain's CDR3 is CASRPGQGQGYTF. DNA of the CDR3: TGTGCCAGCAGACCGGGACAGGGACAGGGCTACACCTTC. This chain links TRBV28 with TRBJ1-2; 9 bases agree with TRBD1. V shed 6 bases, J shed 8 bases, and the junction held 7 bases outside the gene matches. The CDR3 length is 13 residues. CDR1 and CDR2 (germline): MDHEN, SYDVKM.